This is a list of T cell receptor beta chains from one sample in a study of blood T cell repertoires in COVID-19. Clones were sequenced by immunoSEQ multiplex PCR, and TCRdb holds only the in-frame ones, with some missing. This sample has around 420,000 clones, with roughly 88% found just once. Input material: PBMCs or T cells enriched from blood (not recorded which). These TCRs come from a woman aged 35 to 49 with acute COVID-19. The CDR3 runs from the conserved cysteine through the conserved F or W. A D gene is named only where the DNA matches it firmly. The size of a clone is reported for some rows only, either as once, few or many, or as a class for expanded clones.

length: 15; D: TRBD1; size: -; V: TRBV6-6; J: TRBJ2-5; DNA: TGTGCCAGCAGTTACATAGGGAACAGGGGTGAGACCCAGTACTTC; CDR3: CASSYIGNRGETQYF
length: 14; D: TRBD1; size: -; V: TRBV28; J: TRBJ1-6; DNA: TGTGCCAGCAGTTCGACAGGGAATGTTTCACCCCTCCACTTT; CDR3: CASSSTGNVSPLHF
length: 17; D: -; size: -; V: TRBV6-1; J: TRBJ1-4; DNA: TGTGCCAGCAGTGAAGTCCGTAGGGGCGCAACTAATGAAAAACTGTTTTTT; CDR3: CASSEVRRGATNEKLFF
length: 14; D: TRBD1; size: -; V: TRBV5-5; J: TRBJ1-6; DNA: TGTGCCAGCAGCCCGGATTACCGGGACAGTCCCTTCCACTTT; CDR3: CASSPDYRDSPFHF
length: 15; D: TRBD2; size: -; V: TRBV29-1; J: TRBJ2-1; DNA: TGCAGCGTTTGGACTAGCGGGGGGGCGAGGAATGAGCAGTTCTTC; CDR3: CSVWTSGGARNEQFF
length: 17; D: TRBD1; size: -; V: TRBV24-1; J: TRBJ1-5; DNA: TGTGCCACCAGTGACTCAACTCCCACAGGGGGCAGACAGCCCCAGCATTTT; CDR3: CATSDSTPTGGRQPQHF
length: 16; D: -; size: -; V: TRBV5-6; J: TRBJ2-2; DNA: TGTGCCAGCAGCTTGCTCGACAGGTGGCCCACCGGGGAGCTGTTTTTT; CDR3: CASSLLDRWPTGELFF
length: 15; D: TRBD1; size: -; V: TRBV23-1; J: TRBJ2-7; DNA: TGCGCCAGCAGTCAAGGGACAGGGACACCCTACGAGCAGTACTTC; CDR3: CASSQGTGTPYEQYF
length: 14; D: -; size: -; V: TRBV15; J: TRBJ2-3; DNA: TGTGCCACCAGCAGGATGTCAGGCACAGATACGCAGTATTTT; CDR3: CATSRMSGTDTQYF
length: 14; D: -; size: once; V: TRBV9; J: TRBJ2-2; DNA: TGTGCCAGCAGCGTATTGCAGGGCAGTGGGGAGCTGTTTTTT; CDR3: CASSVLQGSGELFF
length: 13; D: TRBD1; size: -; V: TRBV15; J: TRBJ1-1; DNA: TGTGCCACCAGCAGACAACAGGGGGCTGAAGCTTTCTTT; CDR3: CATSRQQGAEAFF
length: 11; D: -; size: -; V: TRBV27; J: TRBJ2-5; DNA: TGTGCCAGCACCCTATCAGAGACCCAGTACTTC; CDR3: CASTLSETQYF
length: 13; D: -; size: -; V: TRBV11-2; J: TRBJ1-2; DNA: TGTGCCAGCAGCTTAGAACAGCCCCTTGGCTACACCTTC; CDR3: CASSLEQPLGYTF
length: 12; D: -; size: -; V: TRBV7-8; J: TRBJ1-2; DNA: TGTGCCAGCAGCCGACGGAGCTATGGCTACACCTTC; CDR3: CASSRRSYGYTF
length: 15; D: TRBD1; size: -; V: TRBV10-3; J: TRBJ2-7; DNA: TGTGCCATCACCGAAACCGGGACAGGGGGCGAGGAGCAGTACTTC; CDR3: CAITETGTGGEEQYF
length: 13; D: TRBD1; size: once; V: TRBV3-1/TRBV3-2; J: TRBJ1-2; DNA: TGTGCCAGCAGCTCTGATGGACAGGTGGGCTACACCTTC; CDR3: CASSSDGQVGYTF
length: 17; D: -; size: once; V: TRBV4-1; J: TRBJ1-6; DNA: TGCGCCAGCAGCCAACCTCCCGGGGGCTCCTATAATTCACCCCTCCACTTT; CDR3: CASSQPPGGSYNSPLHF
length: 15; D: TRBD2; size: -; V: TRBV5-1; J: TRBJ2-2; DNA: TGCGCCAGCAGCGCGGGACTAGCGAGAACCGGGGAGCTGTTTTTT; CDR3: CASSAGLARTGELFF
length: 15; D: -; size: few; V: TRBV7-9; J: TRBJ2-7; DNA: TGTGCCAGCAGCTTAGCGACCGCAGGGTTCTACGAGCAGTACTTC; CDR3: CASSLATAGFYEQYF
length: 15; D: -; size: -; V: TRBV3-1/TRBV3-2; J: TRBJ2-4; DNA: TGTGCCAGCAGCCTTTACGAGGAGGGGAAAAACATTCAGTACTTC; CDR3: CASSLYEEGKNIQYF
length: 15; D: TRBD1; size: -; V: TRBV6-5; J: TRBJ1-1; DNA: TGTGCCAGCAGTTACGGGACAGGCCGGCTTGCTGAAGCTTTCTTT; CDR3: CASSYGTGRLAEAFF
length: 14; D: TRBD1; size: -; V: TRBV5-4; J: TRBJ2-7; DNA: TGTGCCAGCAGCAAGACAGGGGAGAACTACGAGCAGTACTTC; CDR3: CASSKTGENYEQYF
length: 12; D: -; size: -; V: TRBV30; J: TRBJ2-5; DNA: TGTGCCTGGAGTGACATCCAAGAGACCCAGTACTTC; CDR3: CAWSDIQETQYF
length: 16; D: TRBD1; size: -; V: TRBV2; J: TRBJ1-5; DNA: TGTGCCAGCAGTGAAGCCCGGACAGGGATCGGCCAGCCCCAGCATTTT; CDR3: CASSEARTGIGQPQHF
length: 14; D: TRBD1; size: -; V: TRBV10-1; J: TRBJ2-3; DNA: TGCGCCAGCAGTGAGTCCGTACAGGGGGATACGCAGTATTTT; CDR3: CASSESVQGDTQYF
length: 14; D: -; size: -; V: TRBV19; J: TRBJ1-2; DNA: TGTGCCAGTAGTAACTGGGGGCGAAGTAATGGCTACACCTTC; CDR3: CASSNWGRSNGYTF
length: 14; D: TRBD1; size: -; V: TRBV19; J: TRBJ2-2; DNA: TGTGCCAGTAGTACCTCACAGGGGGCCGGGGAGCTGTTTTTT; CDR3: CASSTSQGAGELFF
length: 15; D: TRBD2; size: few; V: TRBV19; J: TRBJ2-2; DNA: TGTGCCAGTAGTTCTAGCGGGGGGACAACGGGGGAGCTGTTTTTT; CDR3: CASSSSGGTTGELFF
length: 16; D: TRBD2; size: -; V: TRBV19; J: TRBJ2-1; DNA: TGTGCCAGTAGGCCTTCAGGCGGGGGGGCCCATAATGAGCAGTTCTTC; CDR3: CASRPSGGGAHNEQFF
length: 15; D: TRBD2; size: -; V: TRBV4-1; J: TRBJ2-1; DNA: TGCGCCAGCAGCCAACCCTTAGCGGGGGCGCGTGAGCAGTTCTTC; CDR3: CASSQPLAGAREQFF
length: 15; D: -; size: -; V: TRBV11-2; J: TRBJ2-3; DNA: TGTGCCAGCAGCTCGGCCGGGACTAGCACAGATACGCAGTATTTT; CDR3: CASSSAGTSTDTQYF
length: 15; D: -; size: once; V: TRBV5-4; J: TRBJ2-2; DNA: TGTGCCAGCACCCCCGGTGGGGGGTCCACCGGGGAGCTGTTTTTT; CDR3: CASTPGGGSTGELFF
length: 14; D: -; size: -; V: TRBV3-1/TRBV3-2; J: TRBJ1-3; DNA: TGTGCCAGCAGCCAAGTGGGCAGTGGAAACACCATATATTTT; CDR3: CASSQVGSGNTIYF
length: 16; D: -; size: once; V: TRBV27; J: TRBJ1-6; DNA: TGTGCCAGCAGTTTATCGATACAGGGTGGTGGTTCACCCCTCCACTTT; CDR3: CASSLSIQGGGSPLHF
length: 18; D: -; size: -; V: TRBV3-1/TRBV3-2; J: TRBJ1-6; DNA: TGTGCCAGCAGCCCCCTCCTCCAGGGCAGCTCCTATAATTCACCCCTCCACTTT; CDR3: CASSPLLQGSSYNSPLHF
length: 18; D: TRBD1; size: -; V: TRBV5-1; J: TRBJ1-6; DNA: TGCGCCAGCAGCTTGGGGGAGACAGGGAGCTCCTATAATTCACCCCTCCACTTT; CDR3: CASSLGETGSSYNSPLHF
length: 15; D: -; size: -; V: TRBV18; J: TRBJ2-1; DNA: TGTGCCAGCTCACCACCGTTGCGGGACTACAATGAGCAGTTCTTC; CDR3: CASSPPLRDYNEQFF
length: 11; D: -; size: -; V: TRBV7-9; J: TRBJ2-7; DNA: TGTGCCAGCAGCCGTTCCTACGAGCAGTACTTC; CDR3: CASSRSYEQYF
length: 15; D: -; size: -; V: TRBV5-1; J: TRBJ1-6; DNA: TGCGCCAGCAGCTTGGCCCCAGCGGACAATTCACCCCTCCACTTT; CDR3: CASSLAPADNSPLHF